This T cell receptor beta chain was observed in a study of cytomegalovirus exposure and HLA in healthy donors. TCRdb keeps only in-frame clones here, not all; method: immunoSEQ multiplex PCR. The data show 110,000 or so clones, with about 84% seen just once and around 5.1% held by the top ten. This CDR3 is 14 amino acids long. Trimming left V 3 bases short and J 4 bases short, with 12 bases between. Germline values: CDR1 MNHNS, CDR2 SASEGT. Input material: PBMCs. This receptor was identified in a man between 18 and 29 years old in good health and CMV-seronegative. The chain employs TRBV6-1 and TRBJ2-5; D is perhaps TRBD1 (6 bases). The DNA for the CDR3 is TGTGCCAGCAGTGAGTCTGCAGGGGCAGAGACCCAGTACTTC. Translating gives CASSESAGAETQYF.